One sample yielded the 32 T cell receptor beta chains listed below, sequenced in a study of CD8 T cells in Susac syndrome. RNA in amounts of roughly 0.45 to 1 ug was reverse transcribed with random hexamers. TCRdb reprocessed the immunoSEQ multiplex PCR reads via MiXCR and lists one record per CDR3 protein. The sample carries 77,000 or so distinct CDR3 sequences, roughly 91% recorded once. The sequencing sample was made of CD4+ T cells from PBMCs. The source of these receptors is a human donor with Susac syndrome.

This clonotype has a single count. V gene TRBV11-2 combines with J gene TRBJ2-1; maybe TRBD2 (5 bases). The CDR3 totals 13 residues. Trimming stripped 5 bases from V and 9 bases from J, with 14 bases between. The germline gives CDR1 SGHAT, CDR2 FQNNGV. In DNA form, the CDR3 reads TGTGCCAGCAGCCCGACCATTGGAGGTGAGCAGTTCTTC. Its protein is CASSPTIGGEQFF.

The table lists this clonotype with a count of one. The V call is TRBV5-4, the J call TRBJ2-7; D is uncertain. Germline V gives CDR1 SGHNT, CDR2 YYREEE (reference sequence). Trimming took off 3 bases at V and 3 bases at J, with 10 bases between the two ends. The CDR3 spans 13 residues. This chain's CDR3 is CASSSLSGYEQYF. Here the CDR3 DNA reads TGTGCCAGCAGCTCGCTCTCGGGCTACGAGCAGTACTTC.

CDR3 amino acids: CATNYRGFQPQHF. The CDR3 nucleotides read TGTGCCACCAACTACAGGGGTTTCCAGCCCCAGCATTTT. This chain connects TRBV6-1 to TRBJ1-5, with 7 bases lining up with TRBD1. Looked up from germline, CDR1 is MNHNS and CDR2 is SASEGT. Trimming removed 10 bases from V and 7 bases from J; junction bases left unmatched: 10. The length of the CDR3 is 13 residues.

A single count supports this clonotype. The V and J genes are TRBV5-4 and TRBJ2-7, with 8 bases fitting TRBD1. The CDR3 is made up of 13 amino acids. J lost 6 bases, V lost 4 bases, and 6 bases had no gene match. Germline loops: CDR1 SGHNT, CDR2 YYREEE (reference sequence). The CDR3 spells CASSKGTGPEQYF. The DNA for the CDR3 is TGTGCCAGCAGCAAAGGGACAGGACCCGAGCAGTACTTC.

This clonotype was counted a single time. V gene TRBV20-1 combines with J gene TRBJ1-5; D is undetermined. Germline V CDR1 and CDR2: DFQATT, SNEGSKA (reference sequence). The V end was cut by 5 bases, the J end by 0 bases, with 17 bases between. There are 16 residues in the CDR3. CDR3 in amino acids: CSAPKGLPYSNQPQHF. In nucleotides, the CDR3 is TGCAGTGCTCCCAAAGGACTCCCGTATAGCAATCAGCCCCAGCATTTT.

This chain connects TRBV2 to TRBJ2-3; 8 bases agree with TRBD1. The CDR3 has 14 amino acids. Germline V gene data show CDR1 as SNHLY and CDR2 as FYNNEI. The ends lost 7 bases at V and 2 bases at J; junction bases unmatched: 5. The CDR3 sequence: CASNTGGNTDTQYF. The CDR3 DNA reads TGTGCCAGCAATACAGGGGGAAACACAGATACGCAGTATTTT.

The J gene is TRBJ2-3, the V gene TRBV7-2; a weak D match, TRBD1 (6 bases). Germline V lookup: CDR1 SGHTA, CDR2 FQGNSA. The CDR3 consists of 15 residues. Trimming took 6 bases from V and 5 from J, leaving 18 bases between them. CDR3 nucleotides: TGTGCCAGCAGTTCCCAACGGACCAGGGGAGATACGCAGTATTTT. Translating gives CASSSQRTRGDTQYF.

The chain joins TRBV7-9 to TRBJ2-4, with 8 bases aligning to TRBD2. Germline-derived CDR1 and CDR2 are SEHNR and FQNEAQ (reference sequence). This CDR3 comprises 17 residues. The ends lost 1 base at V and 8 bases at J; junction bases unmatched: 13. The CDR3 bases are TGTGCCAGCAGCTTAGGTTCAGTTAGCGGGAAGAACGACATTCAGTACTTC. It encodes CASSLGSVSGKNDIQYF.

This chain uses TRBV7-2 with TRBJ2-3; D not certain. V shed 2 bases and J shed 2 bases, with 11 bases lying between them. The germline CDR1 and CDR2 sequences are SGHTA and FQGNSA. The CDR3 is made up of 15 amino acids. The CDR3 DNA follows: TGTGCCAGCAGCTTACGCAGCCAGTTCACAGATACGCAGTATTTT. Amino acids: CASSLRSQFTDTQYF.

The chain links TRBV9 to TRBJ2-7; TRBD2 is a possible D gene (7 bases). This CDR3 region has 18 residues. Trimming left V 5 bases short and J 3 bases short, with 27 bases between. The germline V gene has CDR1 SGDLS and CDR2 YYNGEE. This CDR3 reads CASRSGTVLWGAYYEQYF. The CDR3 nucleotides are TGTGCCAGCAGGAGCGGGACGGTGCTATGGGGGGCCTACTACGAGCAGTACTTC. The variable domain in full, with the rest retrieved from reference TRBV9 and TRBJ2-7, is DSGVTQTPKHLITATGQRVTLRCSPRSGDLSVYWYQQSLDQGLQFLIQYYNGEERAKGNILERFSAQQFPDLHSELNLSSLELGDSALYFCASRSGTVLWGAYYEQYFGPGTRLTVT.

The chain couples TRBV5-8 to TRBJ2-2; 9 bases are shared with TRBD1. The CDR3 runs to 15 residues. Germline CDR1 reads SGHTS; CDR2 reads YDEGEE. V lost 3 bases to trimming and J lost 2 bases; unmatched junction nucleotides: 2. CDR3 protein: CASSSGQGNTGELFF. CDR3 sequence (DNA): TGTGCCAGCAGCTCGGGACAGGGTAACACCGGGGAGCTGTTTTTT.

The genes are TRBV29-1 and TRBJ1-2; D remains ambiguous. Trimming took 6 bases from V and 4 from J, leaving 18 bases between them. The germline V gene has CDR1 SQVTM and CDR2 ANQGSEA. This CDR3 has 14 amino acids. CDR3 loop: CSVLLTSTPYGYTF. As DNA, the CDR3 is TGCAGCGTGCTCCTTACTTCGACCCCCTATGGCTACACCTTC.

The rearrangement links TRBV15 to TRBJ2-7, with TRBD2 as a possible D gene (6 bases). The CDR3 sequence is 14 residues long. Germline V gene lookup returns CDR1 LNHNV and CDR2 YYDKDF (reference sequence). Trimming took 8 bases from V and 6 from J, leaving 20 bases between them. The CDR3 is CATSIRLIGGEQYF. CDR3 nucleotide sequence: TGTGCCACCTCCATCCGGCTAATCGGGGGCGAGCAGTACTTC.

A single count supports this clonotype. The chain combines TRBV7-3 with TRBJ2-3; unclear D gene. The CDR3 runs 14 residues. CDR1 and CDR2 from the germline V gene are SGHTA and FQGTGA. V was pared by 1 base and J by 2 bases, with 7 bases between. CDR3 region: CASSLSPSTDTQYF. Here the CDR3 DNA reads TGTGCCAGCAGCTTAAGTCCTTCCACAGATACGCAGTATTTT. Supplemented by reference TRBV7-3 and TRBJ2-3, the full variable domain reads GAGVSQTPSNKVTEKGKYVELRCDPISGHTALYWYRQSLGQGPEFLIYFQGTGAADDSGLPNDRFFAVRPEGSVSTLKIQRTERGDSAVYLCASSLSPSTDTQYFGPGTRLTVL.

The V call is TRBV30, the J call TRBJ2-7; no definite D call. CDR1 is GTSNPN, CDR2 SVGIG, per germline (reference sequence). Trimming took off 0 bases at V and 2 bases at J, with 23 bases between the two ends. This CDR3 region has 18 residues. This chain's CDR3 is CAWSVVHRRVLETYEQYF. The CDR3 region has the DNA TGTGCCTGGAGTGTCGTCCACCGCCGTGTGCTTGAGACCTACGAGCAGTACTTC.

This clonotype was seen a single time. The V gene is TRBV14, the J gene TRBJ2-3; 8 bases line up with TRBD2. CDR1 and CDR2 (germline): SGHDN, FVKESK. The V gene end was trimmed by 6 bases and the J gene end by 3 bases; junction bases not matched to a gene: 11. The CDR3 extends over 16 amino acids. CDR3 in amino acids: CASSLFAGGGTDTQYF. CDR3 coding DNA: TGTGCCAGCAGTCTCTTCGCGGGGGGAGGAACAGATACGCAGTATTTT.

V usage is TRBV7-2 and J usage is TRBJ1-4, with TRBD1 identical over 8 bases. Losses at the gene ends were 2 bases for V and 4 bases for J; bases not matched to a gene: 3. The germline gives CDR1 SGHTA, CDR2 FQGNSA. This CDR3 region has 15 residues. Here the CDR3 reads CASSLQGADNEKLFF. CDR3 in DNA: TGTGCCAGCAGCTTACAGGGGGCCGATAATGAAAAACTGTTTTTT.

The rearrangement uses TRBV20-1 and TRBJ1-5; D gene ambiguous. Germline-derived CDR1 and CDR2 are DFQATT and SNEGSKA (reference sequence). V dropped 2 bases and J dropped 1 base, with 3 bases sitting between them. The CDR3 length is 12 residues. Here the CDR3 DNA reads TGCAGTGCTAGATCAAGCAATCAGCCCCAGCATTTT. Translation: CSARSSNQPQHF.

The chain is built from TRBV30 and TRBJ2-1; 10 bases match TRBD1. This CDR3 region has 14 residues. Germline trimming cut 3 bases from V and 10 bases from J; bases unmatched to any gene: 9. The germline V gene has CDR1 GTSNPN and CDR2 SVGIG (reference sequence). The CDR3 spells CAWSHGQGVREQFF. CDR3 in DNA: TGTGCCTGGAGCCACGGACAGGGGGTACGCGAGCAGTTCTTC.

The chain uses TRBV4-1 and TRBJ2-7, with 7 bases aligning to TRBD2. This CDR3 has 18 residues. J gave up 2 bases and V 2 bases, and 15 bases lay outside the gene matches. Germline V lookup: CDR1 MGHRA, CDR2 YSYEKL. As DNA, the CDR3 is TGCGCCAGCAGCCAAAATTTTGGCCTCGGGACTATCGCCTACGAGCAGTACTTC. It yields the protein CASSQNFGLGTIAYEQYF.

The V call is TRBV6-6, the J call TRBJ2-1; 11 bases are a match to TRBD2. CDR3 length: 16 residues. V lost 5 bases, J lost 7 bases, and 10 bases stayed unmatched. Per germline, CDR1 MNHNY and CDR2 SVGAGI (reference sequence). As DNA, the CDR3 is TGTGCCAGCAGTGCCGAACTAGCGGGGGCGGGTAATGAGCAGTTCTTC. Its translation: CASSAELAGAGNEQFF.

The V call is TRBV3-1, the J call TRBJ1-2; D remains ambiguous. Germline V lookup: CDR1 LGHDT, CDR2 YNNKEL (reference sequence). V was cut by 4 bases and J by 0 bases, with 12 bases left in between. This CDR3 contains 15 residues. The CDR3 coding sequence is TGTGCCAGCAGCCCACAAGTTCAGACTAACTATGGCTACACCTTC. It is translated as CASSPQVQTNYGYTF.

The chain recombines TRBV6-5 with TRBJ2-1; D remains ambiguous. V was trimmed by 6 bases and J by 8 bases, leaving 20 bases between them. Germline V lookup: CDR1 MNHEY, CDR2 SVGAGI. CDR3 size: 15 residues. The CDR3 DNA follows: TGTGCCAGCAGCCCCGGAGAATTTGGGAAAGATGAGCAGTTCTTC. Amino acids: CASSPGEFGKDEQFF.

The chain uses TRBV7-2 and TRBJ2-7; D not resolved. Germline assignment: CDR1 SGHTA and CDR2 FQGNSA. The germline V and J ends were trimmed by 5 bases and 4 bases, with 12 bases remaining between them. The CDR3 spans 13 residues. This CDR3 reads CASSTSERYEQYF. The CDR3 DNA reads as TGTGCCAGCAGCACCTCGGAGAGATACGAGCAGTACTTC.

The rearrangement links TRBV3-1 to TRBJ1-2; D is undetermined. This CDR3 has 16 residues. CDR1 LGHDT and CDR2 YNNKEL come from the germline V gene (reference sequence). With 4 bases removed from V and 3 bases from J, the gap between germline ends came to 18 bases. CDR3 sequence (DNA): TGTGCCAGCAGCCCAAGGAAGGATTCTCTTTACTATGGCTACACCTTC. Residues: CASSPRKDSLYYGYTF. The variable domain in full, completed from reference TRBV3-1 and TRBJ1-2, reads DTAVSQTPKYLVTQMGNDKSIKCEQNLGHDTMYWYKQDSKKFLKIMFSYNNKELIINETVPNRFSPKSPDKAHLNLHINSLELGDSAVYFCASSPRKDSLYYGYTFGSGTRLTVV.

This chain links TRBV5-1 with TRBJ2-1, with D possibly being TRBD1 (7 bases). The CDR3 is 15 residues long. Per the germline V gene, CDR1 is SGHRS and CDR2 is YFSETQ. Trimming took off 2 bases at V and 2 bases at J, with 11 bases between the two ends. CDR3 sequence reads: CASSFQGGPYNEQFF. The CDR3, as DNA: TGCGCCAGCAGCTTCCAGGGGGGACCCTACAATGAGCAGTTCTTC.

The J gene is TRBJ2-5, the V gene TRBV29-1, with 11 bases lining up with TRBD2. The junction had 5 bases not matched to a gene; V was cut back by 3 bases and J by 5 bases. CDR1 and CDR2 (germline): SQVTM, ANQGSEA. The CDR3 spans 14 residues. The CDR3 DNA follows: TGCAGCGTTGACAGACTAGCGGGATATGAGACCCAGTACTTC. Its protein product is CSVDRLAGYETQYF.

The chain employs TRBV6-6 and TRBJ2-2; possibly TRBD1 for D (6 bases). The CDR3 length is 14 residues. The ends were cut back, 5 bases at V and 4 bases at J, with 11 bases in the middle. The germline V gene encodes CDR1 MNHNY and CDR2 SVGAGI (reference sequence). This CDR3 is CASSLRGGTGELFF. For the CDR3, the DNA is TGTGCCAGCAGTCTCAGGGGCGGCACCGGGGAGCTGTTTTTT.

This chain links TRBV6-5 with TRBJ2-6; no clear D. The V end was cut by 6 bases, the J end by 1 base, with 10 bases between. The germline V gene has CDR1 MNHEY and CDR2 SVGAGI. The CDR3 totals 15 residues. The CDR3 DNA reads TGTGCCAGCAGGGCCCTGGCATCTGGGGCCAACGTCCTGACTTTC. As protein: CASRALASGANVLTF.

The CDR3 sequence is CASTLKGLAGVNEQFF. The CDR3 nucleotides are TGTGCCAGCACTCTGAAGGGACTAGCGGGAGTCAATGAGCAGTTCTTC. The V gene is TRBV12-3 or TRBV12-4, the J gene TRBJ2-1; 14 nucleotides align to TRBD2. This CDR3 is 16 amino acids long. The J segment lost 6 bases and the V segment lost 7 bases, leaving 8 bases of the junction unmatched.

This chain connects TRBV27 to TRBJ1-2; 9 bases are a match to TRBD1. The CDR3 runs 16 residues. Germline CDR1 is MNHEY and CDR2 is SMNVEV (reference sequence). The trim removed 0 bases at V and 7 bases at J, leaving 9 bases unmatched. The DNA of the CDR3 is TGTGCCAGCAGTTTATCGGTTAACAGGGGGCTGGCTGGCTACACCTTC. Translation gives CASSLSVNRGLAGYTF.

V and J are TRBV3-1 and TRBJ1-1; the D gene is possibly TRBD1 (5 bases). In germline, CDR1 is LGHDT, CDR2 YNNKEL (reference sequence). The CDR3 loop spans 18 amino acids. Trimming removed 5 bases from V and 0 bases from J, with 22 bases in between. For the CDR3, the DNA is TGTGCCAGCAGCACAAGAAGAAGGACCTGGGGCATGAACACTGAAGCTTTCTTT. Protein: CASSTRRRTWGMNTEAFF.